The sequence of this T cell receptor (beta chain) was determined in a study of T-cell memory formation after mild COVID-19. Trimming took 6 bases from V and 0 from J, leaving 9 bases between them. There are 14 residues in the CDR3. Study results and caveats: The finding that pre-infection memory included some responding clones suggested that cross-reactive memory joined. Second-wave clones reaching peak frequency on day 37 lacked confirmed SARS-CoV-2 specificity. Mostly located in CM and EM were contracting CD4+ clones, with contracting CD8+ clones located in EMRA.

The table lists this clonotype with a count of one. Its cognate antigen is unknown. TCR alpha and TCR beta cDNA libraries with sample barcodes and UMIs came from 5'RACE using constant-segment primers. Each CDR3 protein is one row after TCRdb ran MiXCR on the 5' RACE reads. The sample carries about 610,000 distinct CDR3 sequences, approximately 15% recorded once. Sequencing was carried out using PBMCs or a T cell subset sorted from them (not recorded which). The chain combines TRBV12-3 or TRBV12-4 with TRBJ1-5; unclear D gene. The sequence derives from an adult woman who had mild COVID-19 (a few samples of this study predate the infection). Cell type and time point are not known. CDR3 region: CASRSPDSNQPQHF. CDR3 DNA sequence: TGTGCCAGCAGAAGTCCGGATAGCAATCAGCCCCAGCATTTT.